This TCR beta chain was recovered during a study of blood T cell repertoires in COVID-19. The wider study: Samples came from the United States, Italy and Spain, spanning acute and convalescent COVID-19. The cDNA or gDNA used as material had been derived from T cells, B-cell-depleted T cells, or PBMCs.

Original methodology: Cell counts per sample came from amplifying reference gene primers. Profiling relied on immunoSEQ multiplex PCR, and the TCRdb table lists in-frame clones only, not all of them. V, J and clone size are taken as reported in that table, and D and trimming were inferred from the DNA itself. The sample lists 150,000 to 200,000 clones, 80% to 90% seen once, with about 8.2% in the top ten. The germline V gene has CDR1 SGHKS and CDR2 YYEKEE (reference sequence). With V trimmed by 4 bases and J by 9 bases, 6 bases remained unmatched. The CDR3 extends over 14 amino acids. This clone came up a few times.

The sample comprised peripheral blood. This chain links TRBV5-5 with TRBJ2-1, with 11 bases identical to TRBD1. This receptor was identified in a man between 60 and 75 years old with acute or convalescent COVID-19. CDR3: CASSGTGGFGEQFF. CDR3 DNA sequence: TGTGCCAGCAGCGGGACAGGGGGATTCGGTGAGCAGTTCTTC.